This entry concerns a single TCR beta chain. The antigen is not known. This specimen comes from a study of OX40 agonist ivuxolimab in advanced cancers. Assay used: immunoSEQ multiplex PCR; TCRdb lists only in-frame clones, some missing. The sample includes about 70,000 clones, just over 85% of them seen just once. Study outcomes and limitations: CD4+ T cells averaged fewer expanded clones than CD8+ T cells. At doses 0.1 to 3.0 mg/kg, CD4+ and CD8+ clones expanded. Partial responders at 0.1-3.0 mg/kg had among the lowest clonal expansion.

Trimming took off 7 bases at V and 1 base at J, with 7 bases between the two ends. There are 12 residues in the CDR3. In germline, CDR1 is MDHEN, CDR2 SYDVKM. V is TRBV28 and J is TRBJ1-2; the D is unclear. This receptor was obtained from an adult with an advanced solid tumor such as melanoma, head and neck, liver or kidney cancer. The specimen comprised CD4+ or CD8+ T cells sorted from blood, sampled in a trial of the OX40 agonist ivuxolimab. CDR3 sequence reads: CASTPDNYGYTF. The CDR3 nucleotides are TGTGCCAGCACCCCGGATAACTATGGCTACACCTTC.